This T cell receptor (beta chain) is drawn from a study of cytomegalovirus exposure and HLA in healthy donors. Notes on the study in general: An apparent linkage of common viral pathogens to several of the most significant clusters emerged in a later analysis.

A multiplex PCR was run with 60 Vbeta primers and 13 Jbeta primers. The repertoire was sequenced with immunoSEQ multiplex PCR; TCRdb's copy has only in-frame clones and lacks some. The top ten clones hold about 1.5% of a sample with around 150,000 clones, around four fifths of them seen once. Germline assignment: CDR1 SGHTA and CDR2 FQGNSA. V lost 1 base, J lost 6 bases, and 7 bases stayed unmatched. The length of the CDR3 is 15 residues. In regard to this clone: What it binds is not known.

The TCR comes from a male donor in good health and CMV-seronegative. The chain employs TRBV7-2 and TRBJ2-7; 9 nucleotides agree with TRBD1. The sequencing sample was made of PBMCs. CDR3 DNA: TGTGCCAGCAGCTTAGGGGGGACAGGGAAGCGCGAGCAGTACTTC. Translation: CASSLGGTGKREQYF.